Here is one T cell receptor beta chain with its context. Its antigen remains unidentified. The data belong to a study of T cells expressing NK-cell markers (dated by TCRdb to 2018 to 2020). Regarding the research as a whole: In sorted CD3+CD56+NKG2C+, CD3+CD56+NKG2C- and CD3+CD56-NKG2C+ T-cell subsets from several donors, TCR beta-chain repertoires were profiled. All eight donors whose samples were sequenced were randomly selected healthy volunteers, three of them men and five women. Sequencing of the libraries produced 2 x 150 bp reads on Illumina HiSeq 2000/2500, MiSeq or NextSeq. Of the eight sequenced donors, seven were found to be HCMV-seropositive and one was found to be HCMV-seronegative.

Instrument on record: Illumina HiSeq 2000. TCR beta cDNA libraries were made by 5'RACE template switching that added a universal primer site and unique molecular identifiers. cDNA synthesis was primed from the TCR beta constant segment, followed by two successive PCR amplification steps. The paper's data handling went like this. MIGEC was used to demultiplex reads and group the reads by UMI, and MiTCR was used to assemble and quantify clonotypes. To remove erroneous sequences, TCR cDNA sequences were retained only when supported by two or more reads. The tcR package was used for downstream repertoire analysis, and clonotypes were matched between fractions using CDR3 nucleotide sequence together with V segment. VDJmatch was used to annotate antigen specificity against VDJdb, with one amino acid substitution in CDR3 permitted. Following reprocessing of the reads by TCRdb, the data hold one row per CDR3 protein sequence and no DNA is available. These V and J calls derive from TCRdb rather than the authors' analysis. The sample table gives 120,000 to 150,000 distinct CDR3 sequences. The leading ten clones occupy 12% of the sample.

Broad study findings and their caveats: Whether the expanded NKG2C-expressing T cell clones were specific for HCMV antigens was left unclear. Those dominant clonotypes were again the most abundant among CD3+CD56-NKG2C+ cells in a handful of donors, at about 28.3-60.1%. For six donors, the dominant CD3+CD56+NKG2C+ clonotypes were among the top 10 CD8+ clonotypes and accounted for about 1.0-8% of CD8+ T cells.

Reading the germline V gene gives CDR1 SQVTM and CDR2 ANQGSEA. Measured from the cysteine to the phenylalanine, the CDR3 is 13 residues long. DNA for this receptor is not on file. To determine HCMV serostatus, a commercial ELISA kit was used to detect HCMV-specific IgG in serum. Ficoll density gradient centrifugation was used to isolate peripheral blood mononuclear cells from blood. This clonotype was obtained from a man aged 18 to 30 in good health. Donor details come from another sample of the same person, matched by shared clones. The chain is made from TRBV29-1 and TRBJ2-5; TCRdb selects TRBD1, and the lack of DNA leaves this call unchecked. Sequencing used blood T cells: a sorted CD56 or NKG2C T cell subset, CD4+ or CD8+ T cells, or bulk PBMC T cells (not recorded which). The CDR3 corresponds to CSVEGQGITTQYF. Outside the CDR3, residues come from the reference TRBV29-1 and TRBJ2-5 proteins, so the full variable domain is: SAVISQKPSRDICQRGTSLTIQCQVDSQVTMMFWYRQQPGQSLTLIATANQGSEATYESGFVIDKFPISRPNLTFSTLTVSNMSPEDSSIYLCSVEGQGITTQYFGPGTRLLVL.